This T cell receptor beta chain was observed in a study of blood T cells in healthy people across ages. Findings and limits, study-wide: The lack of PBMC sorting stopped any conclusive naive versus antigen-experienced comparison. Both higher diversity and more naive CD4+ cells marked long-lived donors when set against aged donors.

This CDR3 comprises 12 residues. Trimming left V 9 bases short and J 5 bases short, with 10 bases between. Alongside a J-beta primer mix, a sample-barcoded 5' primer served in a second PCR lasting about 7 to 12 cycles. Through a template-switch adaptor with 12 random nucleotides, each cDNA molecule received a tag. TCRdb passed the 5' RACE reads through MiXCR, listing each CDR3 protein once. Here the sample spans around 1.5 million distinct CDR3 sequences, almost 35% being singletons. This clonotype occurred a few times. The target antigen is unknown. The sample comprised blood. The chain uses TRBV12-3 or TRBV12-4 and TRBJ1-4; D unresolved. The receptor's source is a woman aged 25 to 39 in good health. Here the CDR3 reads CARAGRNEKLFF. Written as DNA, the CDR3 is TGTGCCAGGGCCGGGCGAAATGAAAAACTGTTTTTT.